The rows below give T cell receptor beta chains drawn from one sample of a study of blood T cells in healthy people across ages. TCRdb passed the 5' RACE reads through MiXCR, listing each CDR3 protein once. The profile shows about a million distinct CDR3 sequences, around 48% of them singletons. The sequencing sample was made of blood. The receptor source for this set is a man between 25 and 39 years old in good health. Both conserved end residues are part of each CDR3. The D gene is left open where the match is weak. Size is omitted from some rows. Given values are once, few, many or a class for expanded clones.

clone_size: few; v_call: TRBV13; j_call: TRBJ2-3; d_call: TRBD2; cdr3_nt: TGTGCCAGCAGCTCTAGCGGGGGGCTAGATACGCAGTATTTT; cdr3_aa: CASSSSGGLDTQYF
clone_size: .; v_call: TRBV4-1; j_call: TRBJ2-7; d_call: .; cdr3_nt: TGCGCCAGCAGCCAAGGGTCCTCTTCCGACGAGCAGTACTTC; cdr3_aa: CASSQGSSSDEQYF
clone_size: .; v_call: TRBV28; j_call: TRBJ2-1; d_call: .; cdr3_nt: TGTGCCAGCGAAAAGCAACGAAGCTCCTACAATGAGCAGTTCTTC; cdr3_aa: CASEKQRSSYNEQFF
clone_size: few; v_call: TRBV20-1; j_call: TRBJ1-5; d_call: .; cdr3_nt: TGCAGTGGGGGGATGAGCAATCAGCCCCAGCATTTT; cdr3_aa: CSGGMSNQPQHF
clone_size: few; v_call: TRBV6-2/TRBV6-3; j_call: TRBJ2-7; d_call: .; cdr3_nt: TGTGCCAGCAGTTACTCGTCAGGGACCGAGCAGTACTTC; cdr3_aa: CASSYSSGTEQYF
clone_size: .; v_call: TRBV10-3; j_call: TRBJ2-7; d_call: TRBD1; cdr3_nt: TGTGCCATCAGTGAGGGCGCAGGGGGCTACGAGCAGTACTTC; cdr3_aa: CAISEGAGGYEQYF
clone_size: .; v_call: TRBV20-1; j_call: TRBJ2-3; d_call: TRBD2; cdr3_nt: TGCAGTGCTCGATCCGGGGGGAATACGCAGTATTTT; cdr3_aa: CSARSGGNTQYF
clone_size: few; v_call: TRBV12-3/TRBV12-4; j_call: TRBJ2-1; d_call: TRBD2; cdr3_nt: TGTGCCAGCAGTTTGGTAGCGGGGTTGGACGAGCAGTTCTTC; cdr3_aa: CASSLVAGLDEQFF
clone_size: few; v_call: TRBV5-1; j_call: TRBJ1-4; d_call: TRBD1; cdr3_nt: TGCGCCAGCAGCCTCGGGACAGGCCGTGAAAAACTGTTTTTT; cdr3_aa: CASSLGTGREKLFF
clone_size: many; v_call: TRBV2; j_call: TRBJ2-1; d_call: .; cdr3_nt: TGTGCCAGCAGTGGGACATTATACAATGAGCAGTTCTTC; cdr3_aa: CASSGTLYNEQFF
clone_size: .; v_call: TRBV20-1; j_call: TRBJ2-7; d_call: .; cdr3_nt: TGCAGTGCTAGAGATCTCTTGGGCCTACCTGATACCTCCTACGGGCAGTACTTC; cdr3_aa: CSARDLLGLPDTSYGQYF
clone_size: .; v_call: TRBV3-1; j_call: TRBJ2-3; d_call: .; cdr3_nt: TGTGCCAGCAGCCAGCGGTGGGAAAGCACAGATACGCAGTATTTT; cdr3_aa: CASSQRWESTDTQYF
clone_size: .; v_call: TRBV5-6; j_call: TRBJ2-7; d_call: TRBD2; cdr3_nt: TGTGCCAGCAGCCTGGGACTAGCAGAATTCGAGCAGTACTTC; cdr3_aa: CASSLGLAEFEQYF
clone_size: .; v_call: TRBV7-2; j_call: TRBJ2-7; d_call: TRBD1; cdr3_nt: TGTGCCAGCAGCCCCAGCTCCCGGACAGGGAACAACGAGCAGTACTTC; cdr3_aa: CASSPSSRTGNNEQYF
clone_size: once; v_call: TRBV28; j_call: TRBJ2-1; d_call: .; cdr3_nt: TGTGCCAGCACCTCGATAGGAGTGGGGGCCTCCTACAATGAGCAGTTCTTC; cdr3_aa: CASTSIGVGASYNEQFF
clone_size: .; v_call: TRBV9; j_call: TRBJ2-1; d_call: TRBD1; cdr3_nt: TGTGCCAGCAGCGCCGGACAGGAGTGGGTTGGGCAGTTCTTC; cdr3_aa: CASSAGQEWVGQFF
clone_size: .; v_call: TRBV29-1; j_call: TRBJ2-4; d_call: .; cdr3_nt: TGCAGCGTTGAAGAGACGGGGGCGAGGGAGCAGTACTTC; cdr3_aa: CSVEETGAREQYF
clone_size: .; v_call: TRBV28; j_call: TRBJ2-5; d_call: .; cdr3_nt: TGTGCCAGCCAAACCGGATCTATGGGAGAGACCCAGTACTTC; cdr3_aa: CASQTGSMGETQYF
clone_size: many; v_call: TRBV6-2/TRBV6-3; j_call: TRBJ1-1; d_call: .; cdr3_nt: TGTGCCAGCAGTTACATCCAGAACACTGAAGCTTTCTTT; cdr3_aa: CASSYIQNTEAFF
clone_size: few; v_call: TRBV5-1; j_call: TRBJ2-5; d_call: TRBD1; cdr3_nt: TGCGCCAGCAAAAGGGACAGGCTGGGCGAGACCCAGTACTTC; cdr3_aa: CASKRDRLGETQYF
clone_size: .; v_call: TRBV4-1; j_call: TRBJ2-7; d_call: .; cdr3_nt: TGCGCCAGCAGCCGCAGCACCGCCTACGAGCAGTACTTC; cdr3_aa: CASSRSTAYEQYF
clone_size: .; v_call: TRBV9; j_call: TRBJ1-6; d_call: .; cdr3_nt: TGTGCCAGCAGCCCTCGAGGAGACGGTAGCTCCTATAATTCACCCCTCCACTTT; cdr3_aa: CASSPRGDGSSYNSPLHF
clone_size: few; v_call: TRBV29-1; j_call: TRBJ1-2; d_call: .; cdr3_nt: TGCAGCGTTGTCAGAGATACTAACTATGGCTACACCTTC; cdr3_aa: CSVVRDTNYGYTF
clone_size: .; v_call: TRBV12-3/TRBV12-4; j_call: TRBJ2-1; d_call: TRBD2; cdr3_nt: TGTGCCAGCAGTCGGACTAGCGGGGGCCTTCGTAGCAATGAGCAGTTCTTC; cdr3_aa: CASSRTSGGLRSNEQFF
clone_size: few; v_call: TRBV10-3; j_call: TRBJ2-3; d_call: .; cdr3_nt: TGTGCCATCAAGGGCGAAAGCAACACAGATACGCAGTATTTT; cdr3_aa: CAIKGESNTDTQYF
clone_size: .; v_call: TRBV29-1; j_call: TRBJ2-7; d_call: .; cdr3_nt: TGCAGCGTTAGGGACGGGCGCTACGAGCAGTACTTC; cdr3_aa: CSVRDGRYEQYF